This TCR beta chain was found in a study of breast tumors, draining lymph nodes, adjacent tissues. V dropped 4 bases and J dropped 10; count of bases not matched to a gene: 4. Germline values: CDR1 SQVTM, CDR2 ANQGSEA. The CDR3 totals 11 residues. Regarding this clonotype: Antigen: not known.

The study's findings and limits: Data only fit, rather than demonstrated, lymph node origin of most tumor T cells. Compared with basal-like, luminal-like tumors shared significantly more repertoire with nontumor tissue. Findings are consistent with lymph node origin and intratumoral expansion of most tumor T cells. Tumor repertoires ranked between lymph nodes and nontumor tissue in diversity, with V and J gene preferences.

TCRdb passed the multiplex PCR reads through MiXCR, listing each CDR3 protein once. The profile shows approximately 7,100 distinct CDR3 sequences, about 76% of them singletons. The sample comprised tumor-adjacent breast tissue. The sequence was collected from a female donor with breast cancer. Some clones in this sample may be carry-over from other donors' samples. This rearrangement joins TRBV29-1 to TRBJ1-2, with 9 positions matching TRBD1. The CDR3 nucleotides are TGCAGCGTTGGACAGGGGGGCGACTACACCTTC. Translated: CSVGQGGDYTF. The full variable domain, with the rest looked up from reference TRBV29-1 and TRBJ1-2, is SAVISQKPSRDICQRGTSLTIQCQVDSQVTMMFWYRQQPGQSLTLIATANQGSEATYESGFVIDKFPISRPNLTFSTLTVSNMSPEDSSIYLCSVGQGGDYTFGSGTRLTVV.